A single sample gave rise to the 15 T cell receptor beta chains below, sequenced in a study of blood T cell repertoires in COVID-19. Assay: immunoSEQ multiplex PCR; the TCRdb copy retains only in-frame clones and omits some. The data hold about 71,000 clones, with more than 65% observed a single time. Sequenced material: peripheral blood. Receptor source: a woman older than 75 with active or convalescent COVID-19.

The count of this clone is one. This chain connects TRBV6-5 to TRBJ2-3; D perhaps matches TRBD2 (6 bases). Trimming pared 6 bases from V and 6 bases from J, leaving 13 bases between. Germline V gene data show CDR1 as MNHEY and CDR2 as SVGAGI. This CDR3 is 13 amino acids long. CDR3 coding DNA: TGTGCCAGCAGACCCCGGGCGGGGGATACGCAGTATTTT. Translated, it gives CASRPRAGDTQYF.

This clone was counted many times. The chain couples TRBV7-9 to TRBJ1-1, with a tentative D call TRBD1 (6 bases). The germline gives CDR1 SEHNR, CDR2 FQNEAQ (reference sequence). The length of the CDR3 is 16 residues. The germline V and J ends were trimmed by 1 base and 4 bases, with 16 bases remaining between them. CDR3 sequence reads: CASSLGSSGGFTEAFF. Here the CDR3 DNA reads TGTGCCAGCAGCTTAGGTAGTTCGGGGGGCTTCACTGAAGCTTTCTTT. The full variable domain, its missing parts supplied by reference TRBV7-9 and TRBJ1-1, is DTGVSQNPRHKITKRGQNVTFRCDPISEHNRLYWYRQTLGQGPEFLTYFQNEAQLEKSRLLSDRFSAERPKGSFSTLEIQRTEQGDSAMYLCASSLGSSGGFTEAFFGQGTRLTVV.

J is TRBJ2-7 and V is TRBV6-2 or TRBV6-3; 9 bases match TRBD1. The CDR3 contains 14 residues. Germline V gene lookup returns CDR1 MNHEY and CDR2 SVGEGT. With V trimmed by 4 bases and J by 2 bases, 3 bases remained unmatched. The CDR3, as DNA: TGTGCCAGCAGTTCCGGGACAGGGCCCTACGAGCAGTACTTC. This encodes CASSSGTGPYEQYF.

The rearrangement uses TRBV9 and TRBJ1-1; D is unclear. V shed 4 bases and J shed 4 bases, with 14 bases lying between them. This CDR3 has 14 amino acids. Germline V CDR1 and CDR2: SGDLS, YYNGEE. This CDR3 reads CASSPTWGGTEAFF. The CDR3 nucleotides are TGTGCCAGCAGCCCCACCTGGGGAGGCACTGAAGCTTTCTTT. Full variable domain (missing parts from reference TRBV9 and TRBJ1-1): DSGVTQTPKHLITATGQRVTLRCSPRSGDLSVYWYQQSLDQGLQFLIQYYNGEERAKGNILERFSAQQFPDLHSELNLSSLELGDSALYFCASSPTWGGTEAFFGQGTRLTVV.

This clone was recorded a few times. V and J are TRBV10-1 and TRBJ2-2; D not resolved. The CDR3 runs 12 residues. CDR1 WNHNN and CDR2 SYGVQD come from the germline V gene (reference sequence). Trimming shortened V by 4 bases and J by 4 bases, and 4 bases separated the two germline ends. The CDR3 protein is CASSGPTGELFF. In nucleotides, the CDR3 is TGCGCCAGCAGTGGGCCCACCGGGGAGCTGTTTTTT.

Here the CDR3 reads CASRQGASNTIYF. CDR3 coding DNA: TGTGCCAGCAGACAGGGGGCCTCAAACACCATATATTTT. The chain employs TRBV28 and TRBJ1-3, with 9 bases identical to TRBD1. The germline gives CDR1 MDHEN, CDR2 SYDVKM. The V segment lost 6 bases and the J segment 6 bases; nucleotides outside the gene matches: 3. The CDR3 runs to 13 residues.

This clone was observed a single time. The chain links TRBV7-2 to TRBJ2-7; the match to TRBD1 covers 7 bases. Trimming took 6 bases from V and 3 from J; bases not matched to a gene: 8. The germline gives CDR1 SGHTA, CDR2 FQGNSA. This CDR3 spans 14 amino acids. The CDR3 sequence: CASRSIWTGYEQYF. CDR3 coding DNA: TGTGCCAGCAGATCCATATGGACAGGCTACGAGCAGTACTTC.

For the CDR3, the DNA is TGCAGCGTCCGACAGGGGGTGGCCTACGAGCAGTACTTC. Residues: CSVRQGVAYEQYF. The chain carries TRBV29-1 and TRBJ2-7; 9 bases line up with TRBD1. J was trimmed by 2 bases and V by 6 bases; bases with no gene match: 5. There are 13 residues in the CDR3. Germline CDR1 reads SQVTM; CDR2 reads ANQGSEA.

CDR3 nucleotide sequence: TGTGCCAGTAGTACGGGACAGGGGGGAGGGCAGCCCCAGCATTTT. Its translation is CASSTGQGGGQPQHF. The V call is TRBV19, the J call TRBJ1-5; 11 nucleotides agree with TRBD1. Germline V gene lookup returns CDR1 LNHDA and CDR2 SQIVND (reference sequence). This CDR3 comprises 15 residues. V lost 4 bases, J lost 7 bases, and 6 bases stayed unmatched.

The count of this clone is one. Here the CDR3 reads CASLTGLWGGYTF. CDR3 coding DNA: TGTGCCTCATTGACAGGCCTCTGGGGGGGCTACACCTTC. The chain couples TRBV30 to TRBJ1-2, with D tentatively TRBD1 (6 bases). Germline CDR1 GTSNPN, CDR2 SVGIG (reference sequence). V lost 7 bases, J lost 8 bases, and 20 bases lay in between. This CDR3 has 13 amino acids.

The rearrangement links TRBV10-3 to TRBJ2-5; weak D call: TRBD1 (5 bases). This CDR3 comprises 15 residues. Germline V lookup: CDR1 ENHRY, CDR2 SYGVKD. V lost 4 bases, J lost 2 bases, and 14 bases lay in between. As DNA, the CDR3 is TGTGCCATCAGTGTGGGGCTCCCCTGGCAAGAGACCCAGTACTTC. Its translation is CAISVGLPWQETQYF.

V usage is TRBV28 and J usage is TRBJ1-6; 9 bases align to TRBD1. CDR3 length equals 15 residues. Per germline, CDR1 MDHEN and CDR2 SYDVKM. V lost 3 bases to trimming and J lost 9 bases; unmatched junction nucleotides: 6. The CDR3 DNA reads as TGTGCCAGCAGTTTTACGTTACAGGGGGCTTCACCCCTCCACTTT. Its protein is CASSFTLQGASPLHF.

V usage is TRBV19 and J usage is TRBJ1-3; TRBD1 is a possible D gene (5 bases). V gave up 2 bases and J gave up 8 bases, with 13 bases separating them. CDR1 and CDR2 (germline): LNHDA, SQIVND (reference sequence). CDR3 length equals 14 residues. Written as DNA, the CDR3 is TGTGCCAGTAGTATATCAGACAGCAGGCACACCATATATTTT. The encoded protein is CASSISDSRHTIYF.

This clone was recorded a few times. The chain has TRBV3-1 (or the pseudogene TRBV3-2) and TRBJ2-2; D might be TRBD1 (6 bases). The CDR3 runs 14 residues. With 6 bases removed from V and 1 base from J, the gap between germline ends came to 9 bases. The germline V gene has CDR1 LGHDT and CDR2 YNNKEL (reference sequence). The chain's CDR3 is CASRIQGNTGELFF. As DNA, the CDR3 is TGTGCCAGCAGAATACAGGGGAACACCGGGGAGCTGTTTTTT.

V gene TRBV28 combines with J gene TRBJ1-4; no firm D call. Germline-derived CDR1 and CDR2 are MDHEN and SYDVKM. The ends were cut back, 0 bases at V and 10 bases at J, with 12 bases in the middle. The CDR3 runs to 14 residues. The chain's CDR3 is CASSLWGRSGKLFF. The DNA for the CDR3 is TGTGCCAGCAGTTTATGGGGTCGGTCGGGAAAACTGTTTTTT.